What follows is one TCR beta chain and its context. Antigen specificity is unknown. CDR3 length equals 14 residues. Trimming stripped 11 bases from V and 4 bases from J, with 18 bases between. The library targeted TCRbeta and was prepared with unique molecular identifiers. TCRdb re-called the PCR reads with MiXCR, one entry per CDR3 protein. The sample holds just over 950,000 distinct CDR3 sequences, roughly 29% seen once. The sample belongs to a study of T-cell reconstitution after alpha-beta-depleted transplantation in children. Findings and caveats of the study: In patients about two months after transplant, alpha-beta T cells reportedly arose from several hundred expanded graft clones. One year after transplant, T-cell counts and diversity came mostly from newly produced T cells. At day 60, the high TCRbeta diversity found in some patients originated from recipient T cells and thymic progenitors that had survived.

The chain employs TRBV12-3 or TRBV12-4 and TRBJ2-1; D possibly uses TRBD1 or TRBD2 (5 bases each). This specimen consisted of PBMCs, mostly from graft donor cells, obtained 360 days after TCRalphabeta/CD19-depleted stem cell transplant. The sequence came from a boy less than two years old who had a stem cell transplant for SCID, so the T cells may come from the graft donor. The DNA for the CDR3 is TGTGCCTCCGCCCCGGGGCCCTTATACAATGAGCAGTTCTTC. As protein: CASAPGPLYNEQFF.